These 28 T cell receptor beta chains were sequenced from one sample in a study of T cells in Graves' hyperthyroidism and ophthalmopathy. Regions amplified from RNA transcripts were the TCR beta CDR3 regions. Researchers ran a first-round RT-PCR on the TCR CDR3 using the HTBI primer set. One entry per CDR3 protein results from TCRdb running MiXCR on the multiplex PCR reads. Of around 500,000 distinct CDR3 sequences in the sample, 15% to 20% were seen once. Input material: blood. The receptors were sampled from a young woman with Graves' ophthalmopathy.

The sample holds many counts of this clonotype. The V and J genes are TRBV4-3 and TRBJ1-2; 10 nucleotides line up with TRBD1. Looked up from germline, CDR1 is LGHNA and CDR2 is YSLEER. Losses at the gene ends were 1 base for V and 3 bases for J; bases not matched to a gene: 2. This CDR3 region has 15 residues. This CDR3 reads CASSQATGGYYGYTF. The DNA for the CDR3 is TGCGCCAGCAGCCAAGCGACAGGGGGCTACTATGGCTACACCTTC.

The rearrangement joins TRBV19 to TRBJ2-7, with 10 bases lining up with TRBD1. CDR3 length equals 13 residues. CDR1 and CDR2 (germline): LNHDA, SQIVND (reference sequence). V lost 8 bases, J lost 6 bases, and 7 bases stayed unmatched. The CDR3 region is CASGRDRGREQYF. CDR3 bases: TGTGCCAGTGGCCGGGACAGGGGTCGCGAGCAGTACTTC.

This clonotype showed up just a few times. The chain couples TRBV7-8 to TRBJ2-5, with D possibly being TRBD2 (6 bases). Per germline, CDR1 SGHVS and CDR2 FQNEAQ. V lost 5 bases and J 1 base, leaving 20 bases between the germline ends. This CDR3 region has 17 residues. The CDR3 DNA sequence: TGTGCCAGCAGCACGCTACCGGGACTCGTAGGCCAAGAGACCCAGTACTTC. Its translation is CASSTLPGLVGQETQYF.

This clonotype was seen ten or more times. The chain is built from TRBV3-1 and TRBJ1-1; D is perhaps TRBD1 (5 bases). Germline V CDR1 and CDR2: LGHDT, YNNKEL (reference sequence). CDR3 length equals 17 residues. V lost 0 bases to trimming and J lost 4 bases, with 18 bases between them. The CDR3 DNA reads TGTGCCAGCAGCCAAGATTTACGGCCGGGGGGTGCCACTGAAGCTTTCTTT. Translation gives CASSQDLRPGGATEAFF.

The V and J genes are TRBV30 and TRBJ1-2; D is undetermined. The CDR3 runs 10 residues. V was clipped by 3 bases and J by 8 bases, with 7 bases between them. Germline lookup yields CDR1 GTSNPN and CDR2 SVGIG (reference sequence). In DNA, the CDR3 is TGTGCCTGGAGGAGGTTAGGCTACACCTTC. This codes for CAWRRLGYTF.

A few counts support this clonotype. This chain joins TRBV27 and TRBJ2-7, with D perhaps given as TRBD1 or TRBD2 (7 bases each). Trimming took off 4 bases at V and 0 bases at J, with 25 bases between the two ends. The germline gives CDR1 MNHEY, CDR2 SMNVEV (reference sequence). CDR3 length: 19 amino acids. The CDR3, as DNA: TGTGCCAGCAGTTCTCTCACAGGGGTTGGCGGGAGTAGCTCCTACGAGCAGTACTTC. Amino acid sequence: CASSSLTGVGGSSSYEQYF.

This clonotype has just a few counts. In DNA, the CDR3 is TGCAGTGCTAAACAGGGCAATCAGCCCCAGCATTTT. Its translation: CSAKQGNQPQHF. This chain links TRBV20-1 with TRBJ1-5; D is possibly TRBD1 (5 bases). Germline assignment: CDR1 DFQATT and CDR2 SNEGSKA (reference sequence). This CDR3 comprises 12 residues. V lost 4 bases, J lost 2 bases, and 6 bases lay in between.

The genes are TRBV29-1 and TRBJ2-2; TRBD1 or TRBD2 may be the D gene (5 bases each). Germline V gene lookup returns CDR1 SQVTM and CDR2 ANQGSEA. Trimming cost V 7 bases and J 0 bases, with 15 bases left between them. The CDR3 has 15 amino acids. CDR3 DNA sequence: TGCAGCGCTTCAGGGACCGCTGCGAACACCGGGGAGCTGTTTTTT. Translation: CSASGTAANTGELFF.

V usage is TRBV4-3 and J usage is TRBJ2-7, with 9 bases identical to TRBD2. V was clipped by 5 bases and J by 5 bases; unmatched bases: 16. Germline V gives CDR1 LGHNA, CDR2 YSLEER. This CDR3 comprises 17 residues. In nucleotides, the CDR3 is TGCGCCAGCAGCTCACAAACAGGAGCGGGAGGCAACCACGAGCAGTACTTC. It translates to CASSSQTGAGGNHEQYF.

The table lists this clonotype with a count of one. The CDR3 region has the DNA TGTGCCAGCAGCTTAATTGGGACCGAGCAGTACTTC. Its protein is CASSLIGTEQYF. J is TRBJ2-7 and V is TRBV11-2, with D perhaps given as TRBD1 or TRBD2 (5 bases each). The CDR3 has 12 amino acids. Germline CDR1 reads SGHAT; CDR2 reads FQNNGV. V dropped 2 bases and J dropped 6 bases, with 8 bases sitting between them.

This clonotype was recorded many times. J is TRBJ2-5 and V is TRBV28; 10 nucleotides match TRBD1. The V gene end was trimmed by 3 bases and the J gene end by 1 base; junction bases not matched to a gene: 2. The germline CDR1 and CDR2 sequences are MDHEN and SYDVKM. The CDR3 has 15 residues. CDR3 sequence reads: CASSFGTGVQETQYF. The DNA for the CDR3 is TGTGCCAGCAGTTTCGGGACAGGGGTCCAAGAGACCCAGTACTTC.

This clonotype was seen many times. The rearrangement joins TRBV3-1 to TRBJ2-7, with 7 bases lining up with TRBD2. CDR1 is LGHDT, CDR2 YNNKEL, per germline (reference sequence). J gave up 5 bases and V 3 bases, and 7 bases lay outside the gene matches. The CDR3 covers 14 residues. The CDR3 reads CASSQMTSSHEQYF. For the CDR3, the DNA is TGTGCCAGCAGCCAGATGACTAGCTCTCACGAGCAGTACTTC.

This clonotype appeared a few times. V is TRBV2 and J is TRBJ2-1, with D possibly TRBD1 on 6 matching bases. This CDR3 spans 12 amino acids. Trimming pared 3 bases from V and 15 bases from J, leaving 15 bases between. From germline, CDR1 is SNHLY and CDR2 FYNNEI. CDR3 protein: CASSDPRGQRFF. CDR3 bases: TGTGCCAGCAGTGACCCCAGGGGTCAGAGGTTCTTC.

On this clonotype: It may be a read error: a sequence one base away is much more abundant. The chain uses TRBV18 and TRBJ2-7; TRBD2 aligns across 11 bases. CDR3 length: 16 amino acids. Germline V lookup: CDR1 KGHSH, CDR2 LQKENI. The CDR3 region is CANSQLAGEIRSEQYF. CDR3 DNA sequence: TGTGCCAACTCACAACTAGCGGGAGAAATCCGATCCGAGCAGTACTTC.

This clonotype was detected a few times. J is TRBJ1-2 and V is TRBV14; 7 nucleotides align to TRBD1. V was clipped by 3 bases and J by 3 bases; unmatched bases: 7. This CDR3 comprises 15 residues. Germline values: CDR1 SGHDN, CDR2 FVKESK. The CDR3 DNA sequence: TGTGCCAGCAGCCAGGTTGGACAGGAAGACTATGGCTACACCTTC. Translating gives CASSQVGQEDYGYTF.

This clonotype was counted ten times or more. The CDR3 DNA is TGCAGTGCTGCCGACAGAGGGGGCAATCAGCCCCAGCATTTT. It encodes CSAADRGGNQPQHF. The chain couples TRBV20-1 to TRBJ1-5, with D maybe TRBD1 (5 bases). CDR3 length: 14 residues. CDR1 and CDR2 (germline): DFQATT, SNEGSKA (reference sequence). V lost 5 bases to trimming and J lost 2 bases, with 13 bases between them.

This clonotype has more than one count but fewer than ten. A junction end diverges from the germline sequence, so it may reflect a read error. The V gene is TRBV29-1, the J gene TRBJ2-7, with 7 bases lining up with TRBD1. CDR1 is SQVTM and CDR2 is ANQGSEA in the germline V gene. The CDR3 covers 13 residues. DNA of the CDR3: TGCAGCGTTGAAGGACAGGGATCGATCGAGCAGAACTTC. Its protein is CSVEGQGSIEQNF.

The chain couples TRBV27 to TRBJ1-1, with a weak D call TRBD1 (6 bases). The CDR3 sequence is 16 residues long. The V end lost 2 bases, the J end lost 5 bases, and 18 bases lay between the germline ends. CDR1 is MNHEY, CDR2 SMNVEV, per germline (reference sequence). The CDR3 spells CASSLLAGDWRTEAFF. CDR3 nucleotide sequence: TGTGCCAGCAGTTTACTGGCAGGGGACTGGAGGACTGAAGCTTTCTTT.

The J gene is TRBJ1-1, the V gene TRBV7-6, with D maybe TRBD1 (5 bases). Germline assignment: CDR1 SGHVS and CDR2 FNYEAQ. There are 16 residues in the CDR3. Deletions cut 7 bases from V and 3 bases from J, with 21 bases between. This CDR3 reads CASMRGALGSYTEAFF. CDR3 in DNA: TGTGCCAGCATGCGGGGCGCTCTGGGGTCGTACACTGAAGCTTTCTTT.

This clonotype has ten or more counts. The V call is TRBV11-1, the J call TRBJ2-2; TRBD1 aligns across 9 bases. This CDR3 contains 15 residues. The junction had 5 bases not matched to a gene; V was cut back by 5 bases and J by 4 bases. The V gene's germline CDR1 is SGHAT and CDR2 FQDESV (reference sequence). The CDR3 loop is CASSPSTGGTGELFF. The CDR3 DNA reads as TGTGCCAGCAGCCCTTCGACAGGGGGCACCGGGGAGCTGTTTTTT. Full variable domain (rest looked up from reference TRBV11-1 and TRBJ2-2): EAEVAQSPRYKITEKSQAVAFWCDPISGHATLYWYRQILGQGPELLVQFQDESVVDDSQLPKDRFSAERLKGVDSTLKIQPAELGDSAMYLCASSPSTGGTGELFFGEGSRLTVL.

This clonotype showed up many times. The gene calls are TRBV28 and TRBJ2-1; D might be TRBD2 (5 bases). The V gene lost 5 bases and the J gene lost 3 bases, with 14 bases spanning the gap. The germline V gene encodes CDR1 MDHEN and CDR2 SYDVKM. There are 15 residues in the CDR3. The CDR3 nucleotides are TGTGCCAGCAGTGATAGCGTGCTAATCTACAATGAGCAGTTCTTC. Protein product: CASSDSVLIYNEQFF.

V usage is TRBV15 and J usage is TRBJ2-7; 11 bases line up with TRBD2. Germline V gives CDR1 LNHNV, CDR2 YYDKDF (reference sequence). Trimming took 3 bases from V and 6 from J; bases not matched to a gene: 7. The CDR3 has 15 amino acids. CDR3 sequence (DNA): TGTGCCACCAGCAGGCCGGGACTAGCGGAGACCGAGCAGTACTTC. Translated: CATSRPGLAETEQYF.

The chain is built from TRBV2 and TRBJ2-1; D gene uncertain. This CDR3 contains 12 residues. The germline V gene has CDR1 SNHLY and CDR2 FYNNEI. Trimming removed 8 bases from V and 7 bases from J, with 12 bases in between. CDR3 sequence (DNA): TGTGCCAGCCTCAGTCTGGTTAATGAGCAGTTCTTC. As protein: CASLSLVNEQFF.

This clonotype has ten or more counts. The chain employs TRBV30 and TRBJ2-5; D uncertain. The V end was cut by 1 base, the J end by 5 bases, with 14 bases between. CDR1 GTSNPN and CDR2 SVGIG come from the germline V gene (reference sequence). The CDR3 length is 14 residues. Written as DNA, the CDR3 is TGTGCCTGGAGTGCGGACCTCGGCGTCGAGACCCAGTACTTC. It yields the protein CAWSADLGVETQYF.

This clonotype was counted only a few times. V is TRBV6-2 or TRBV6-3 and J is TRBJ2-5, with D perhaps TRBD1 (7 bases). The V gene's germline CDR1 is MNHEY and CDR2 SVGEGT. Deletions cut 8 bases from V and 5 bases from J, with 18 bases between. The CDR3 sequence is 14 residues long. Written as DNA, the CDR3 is TGTGCCAGCGGCGGGAACAGGGGTCCGGAGACCCAGTACTTC. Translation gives CASGGNRGPETQYF.

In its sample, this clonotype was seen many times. For the CDR3, the DNA is TGCAGTGCTATCCGGGGCGATGGATCACCCCTCCACTTT. It translates to CSAIRGDGSPLHF. The chain links TRBV20-1 to TRBJ1-6; possible D gene TRBD1, 5 bases. Trimming pared 4 bases from V and 10 bases from J, leaving 14 bases between. The CDR3 covers 13 residues. Per germline, CDR1 DFQATT and CDR2 SNEGSKA (reference sequence).

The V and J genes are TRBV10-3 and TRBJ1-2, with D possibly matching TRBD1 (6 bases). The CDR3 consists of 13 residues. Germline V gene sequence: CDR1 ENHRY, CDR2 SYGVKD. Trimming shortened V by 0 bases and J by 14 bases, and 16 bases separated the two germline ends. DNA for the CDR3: TGTGCCATCAGTGAGTCAAACAGGGAAGCTTCAACCTTC. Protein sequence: CAISESNREASTF.

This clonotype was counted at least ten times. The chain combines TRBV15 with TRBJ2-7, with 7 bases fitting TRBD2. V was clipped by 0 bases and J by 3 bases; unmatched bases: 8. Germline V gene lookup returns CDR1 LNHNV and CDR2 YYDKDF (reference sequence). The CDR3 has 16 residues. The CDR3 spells CATSRDGTTTVYEQYF. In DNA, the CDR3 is TGTGCCACCAGCAGAGATGGGACTACCACTGTCTACGAGCAGTACTTC.